Each of the 15 T cell receptor beta chains below was sequenced from the same sample in a study of blood T cell repertoires in COVID-19. Profiling relied on immunoSEQ multiplex PCR, and the TCRdb table lists in-frame clones only, not all of them. Among about 140,000 clones listed, about three quarters were seen once. Sequencing was performed on PBMCs or T cells enriched from blood (not recorded which). Receptors originate from a woman aged 50 to 60 who had recovered from COVID-19.

This chain connects TRBV4-2 to TRBJ1-4; D is uncertain. Germline-derived CDR1 and CDR2 are LGHNA and YNFKEQ. CDR3 length: 15 amino acids. Trimming removed 2 bases at V and 5 bases at J, with 12 bases between. The CDR3 coding sequence is TGTGCCAGCAGCCAATCCCGGGTCTTAAATGAAAAACTGTTTTTT. It encodes CASSQSRVLNEKLFF.

The chain is built from TRBV2 and TRBJ2-5, with D perhaps matching TRBD2 (7 bases). The CDR3 length is 15 residues. The V and J ends lost 2 bases and 3 bases respectively, with 13 bases between them. The germline CDR1 and CDR2 sequences are SNHLY and FYNNEI. CDR3 residues: CASSELGGPEETQYF. The CDR3 DNA sequence: TGTGCCAGCAGTGAATTGGGGGGGCCCGAAGAGACCCAGTACTTC.

The rearrangement uses TRBV12-3 or TRBV12-4 and TRBJ2-5; weak D call: TRBD1 (5 bases). The CDR3 spans 12 residues. The V end lost 4 bases, the J end lost 4 bases, and 7 bases lay between the germline ends. The CDR3 protein is CASSSRVETQYF. CDR3 nucleotides: TGTGCCAGCAGTTCCAGGGTAGAGACCCAGTACTTC.

This clone occurred once. The chain joins TRBV28 to TRBJ2-7; D uncertain. The CDR3 contains 14 residues. Per the germline V gene, CDR1 is MDHEN and CDR2 is SYDVKM. The V and J ends lost 4 bases and 0 bases respectively, with 10 bases between them. CDR3 nucleotides: TGTGCCAGCAGTTCGCTACACAGCTCCTACGAGCAGTACTTC. Protein: CASSSLHSSYEQYF.

The chain combines TRBV19 with TRBJ1-2, with 7 positions matching TRBD1. V trimming: 5 bases; J trimming: 8 bases; junction bases outside the gene matches: 20. Germline-derived CDR1 and CDR2 are LNHDA and SQIVND (reference sequence). There are 17 residues in the CDR3. This CDR3 reads CASSFRQGFSLTRGYTF. CDR3 sequence (DNA): TGTGCCAGTAGTTTCCGACAGGGATTCTCCCTTACGCGGGGCTACACCTTC.

This chain uses TRBV7-9 with TRBJ2-7, with TRBD1 matching over 8 bases. V gave up 5 bases and J gave up 11 bases; unmatched junction bases: 8. This CDR3 region has 12 residues. Germline assignment: CDR1 SEHNR and CDR2 FQNEAQ (reference sequence). The CDR3 DNA reads as TGTGCCAGCAGCCCCGACAGGGGTGGGAAGTACTTC. Protein: CASSPDRGGKYF.

The rearrangement links TRBV4-1 to TRBJ2-3; the D gene is possibly TRBD2 (7 bases). Between the trimmed V and J ends, which lost 0 bases and 0 bases, there was a span of 13 bases. The CDR3 runs 17 residues. Germline CDR1 MGHRA, CDR2 YSYEKL. CDR3 sequence (DNA): TGCGCCAGCAGCCAAGAGGCGGGGGCCCTGAGCACAGATACGCAGTATTTT. Amino acids: CASSQEAGALSTDTQYF.

This chain's CDR3 is CASRNLQGDIGNQPQHF. The CDR3 DNA follows: TGTGCCAGCAGAAACCTACAGGGGGATATCGGCAATCAGCCCCAGCATTTT. The chain links TRBV21-1 to TRBJ1-5; the table assigns TRBD1, which was not confirmed against the DNA. TRBV21-1 is designated a pseudogene. This CDR3 contains 17 residues.

This rearrangement joins TRBV7-9 to TRBJ2-3; perhaps TRBD2 as D (5 bases). This CDR3 contains 16 residues. Trimming took off 5 bases at V and 5 bases at J, with 20 bases between the two ends. The V gene's germline CDR1 is SEHNR and CDR2 FQNEAQ (reference sequence). CDR3 DNA: TGTGCCAGCAGCAGCGGACGTGGAGTATTAGGAGATACGCAGTATTTT. It is translated as CASSSGRGVLGDTQYF.

This clone showed up just once. The chain links TRBV9 to TRBJ2-2; TRBD2 agrees at 7 bases. V lost 0 bases and J lost 5; bases outside the gene matches: 4. Germline V gives CDR1 SGDLS, CDR2 YYNGEE. This CDR3 comprises 15 residues. CDR3 protein: CASSVALAATGELFF. As DNA, the CDR3 is TGTGCCAGCAGCGTAGCGCTAGCGGCGACCGGGGAGCTGTTTTTT.

The DNA of the CDR3 is TGCGCCAGCAGTCAAGGGACAGGCAAAAACATTCAGTACTTC. This sequence encodes CASSQGTGKNIQYF. The chain joins TRBV10-2 to TRBJ2-4; 8 bases are a match to TRBD1. Germline CDR1 is WSHSY and CDR2 is SAAADI. This CDR3 has 14 residues. V dropped 5 bases and J dropped 3; count of bases not matched to a gene: 3.

At least ten counts were recorded for this clone. This sequence joins TRBV7-8 and TRBJ2-3; 10 nucleotides align to TRBD2. The CDR3 spans 17 residues. J was trimmed by 0 bases and V by 2 bases; bases with no gene match: 5. Per germline, CDR1 SGHVS and CDR2 FQNEAQ. Here the CDR3 reads CASSLLQRGGSTDTQYF. The CDR3 region has the DNA TGTGCCAGCAGCTTACTTCAGCGGGGGGGCAGCACAGATACGCAGTATTTT. The entire variable domain, with the rest obtained from reference TRBV7-8 and TRBJ2-3, is as follows: GAGVSQSPRYKVAKRGQDVALRCDPISGHVSLFWYQQALGQGPEFLTYFQNEAQLDKSGLPSDRFFAERPEGSVSTLKIQRTQQEDSAVYLCASSLLQRGGSTDTQYFGPGTRLTVL.

This clone has a handful of counts. The chain joins TRBV5-4 to TRBJ1-4; 7 bases fit TRBD1. V dropped 4 bases and J dropped 4; count of bases not matched to a gene: 10. CDR3 length: 16 amino acids. In germline, CDR1 is SGHNT, CDR2 YYREEE (reference sequence). CDR3 sequence reads: CASSVPRAGGNEKLFF. In DNA, the CDR3 is TGTGCCAGCAGCGTGCCTAGGGCAGGGGGTAATGAAAAACTGTTTTTT.

This clone turned up a few times. The genes are TRBV14 and TRBJ2-4, with 12 bases identical to TRBD2. The CDR3 totals 19 residues. The V gene end was trimmed by 0 bases and the J gene end by 1 base; junction bases not matched to a gene: 7. CDR1 is SGHDN, CDR2 FVKESK, per germline. CDR3 amino acids: CASSQERLAGARAKNIQYF. The CDR3 nucleotides read TGTGCCAGCAGCCAAGAAAGACTAGCGGGAGCTCGGGCCAAAAACATTCAGTACTTC.

This chain connects TRBV27 to TRBJ1-1, with 9 bases identical to TRBD1. Unmatched junction bases numbered 8, after V lost 7 bases and J lost 5 bases. Germline V gene data show CDR1 as MNHEY and CDR2 as SMNVEV (reference sequence). This CDR3 is 14 amino acids long. CDR3 in amino acids: CASKWGDRATEAFF. Here the CDR3 DNA reads TGTGCCAGCAAGTGGGGGGACAGGGCTACTGAAGCTTTCTTT.